This T cell receptor (beta chain) was recovered during a study of blood T cell repertoires in COVID-19. Here immunoSEQ multiplex PCR was the method, and the copy in TCRdb shows in-frame clones only, minus some. The data contain about 210,000 clones, less than 85% of them singletons. The CDR3 contains 14 residues. The germline V gene encodes CDR1 LGHDT and CDR2 YNNKEL (reference sequence). V was clipped by 1 base and J by 5 bases; unmatched bases: 4. This clone appeared a few times. V and J are TRBV3-1 (or the pseudogene TRBV3-2) and TRBJ2-5; 7 bases line up with TRBD2. This clonotype was obtained from a woman over 75 with COVID-19, enrolled during active disease. The sample was peripheral blood. CDR3 sequence: CASSQGTSIETQYF. In nucleotides, the CDR3 is TGTGCCAGCAGCCAAGGGACTAGTATCGAGACCCAGTACTTC.